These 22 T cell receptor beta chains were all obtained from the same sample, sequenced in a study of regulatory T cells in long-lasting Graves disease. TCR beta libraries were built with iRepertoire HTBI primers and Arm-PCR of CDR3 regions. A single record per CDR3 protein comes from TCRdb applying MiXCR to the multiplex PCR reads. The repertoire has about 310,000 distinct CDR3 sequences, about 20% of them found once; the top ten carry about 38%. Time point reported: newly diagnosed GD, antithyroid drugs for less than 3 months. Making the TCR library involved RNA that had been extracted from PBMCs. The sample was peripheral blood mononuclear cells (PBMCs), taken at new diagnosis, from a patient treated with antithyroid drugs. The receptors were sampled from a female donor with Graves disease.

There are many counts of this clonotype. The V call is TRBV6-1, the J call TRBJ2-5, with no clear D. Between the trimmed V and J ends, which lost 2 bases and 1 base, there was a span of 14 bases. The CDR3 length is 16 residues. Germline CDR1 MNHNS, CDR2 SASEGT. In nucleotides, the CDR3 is TGTGCCAGCAGTGAAACCGGTTTTTCAGCCCAAGAGACCCAGTACTTC. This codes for CASSETGFSAQETQYF.

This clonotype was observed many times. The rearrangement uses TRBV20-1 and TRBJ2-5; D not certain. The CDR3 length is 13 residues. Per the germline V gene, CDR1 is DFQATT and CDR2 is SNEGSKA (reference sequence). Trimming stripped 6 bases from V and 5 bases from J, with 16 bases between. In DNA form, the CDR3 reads TGCAGTGCCCCCAGGCCAGAGATGGAGACCCAGTACTTC. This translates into CSAPRPEMETQYF.

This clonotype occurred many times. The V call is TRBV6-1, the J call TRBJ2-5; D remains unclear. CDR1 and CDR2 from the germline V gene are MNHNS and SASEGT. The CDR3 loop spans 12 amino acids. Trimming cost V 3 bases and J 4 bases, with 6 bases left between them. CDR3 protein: CASSELGETQYF. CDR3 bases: TGTGCCAGCAGTGAGTTGGGAGAGACCCAGTACTTC.

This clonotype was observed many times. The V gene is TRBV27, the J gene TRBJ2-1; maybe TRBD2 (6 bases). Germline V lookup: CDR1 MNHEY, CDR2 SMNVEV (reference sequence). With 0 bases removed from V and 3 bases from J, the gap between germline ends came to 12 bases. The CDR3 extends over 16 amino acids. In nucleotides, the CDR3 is TGTGCCAGCAGTTTATCGCTGGACTATATCTACAATGAGCAGTTCTTC. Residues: CASSLSLDYIYNEQFF.

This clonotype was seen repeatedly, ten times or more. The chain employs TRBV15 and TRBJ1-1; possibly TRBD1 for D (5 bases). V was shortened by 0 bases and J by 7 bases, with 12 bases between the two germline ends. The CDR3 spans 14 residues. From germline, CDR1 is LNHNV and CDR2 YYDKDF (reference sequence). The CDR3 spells CATSRDSRGDEAFF. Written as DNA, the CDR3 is TGTGCCACCAGCAGAGATTCCCGGGGGGATGAAGCTTTCTTT.

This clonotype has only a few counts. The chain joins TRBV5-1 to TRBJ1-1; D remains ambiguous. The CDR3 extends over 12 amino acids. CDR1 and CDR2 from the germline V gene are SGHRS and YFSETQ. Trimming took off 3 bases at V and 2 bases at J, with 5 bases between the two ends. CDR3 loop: CASSSTNTEAFF. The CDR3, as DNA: TGCGCCAGCAGCTCCACCAACACTGAAGCTTTCTTT.

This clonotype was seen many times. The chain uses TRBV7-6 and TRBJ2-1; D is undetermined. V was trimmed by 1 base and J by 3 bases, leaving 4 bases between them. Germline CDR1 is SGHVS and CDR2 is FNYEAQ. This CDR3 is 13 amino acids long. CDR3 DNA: TGTGCCAGCAGCTTAGGAGACTACAATGAGCAGTTCTTC. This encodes CASSLGDYNEQFF.

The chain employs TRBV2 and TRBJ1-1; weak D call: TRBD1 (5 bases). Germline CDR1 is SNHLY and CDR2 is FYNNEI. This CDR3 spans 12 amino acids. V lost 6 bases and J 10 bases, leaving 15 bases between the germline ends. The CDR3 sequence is CASRRVGRGAFF. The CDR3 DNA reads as TGTGCCAGCAGGAGGGTGGGGCGAGGAGCTTTCTTT.

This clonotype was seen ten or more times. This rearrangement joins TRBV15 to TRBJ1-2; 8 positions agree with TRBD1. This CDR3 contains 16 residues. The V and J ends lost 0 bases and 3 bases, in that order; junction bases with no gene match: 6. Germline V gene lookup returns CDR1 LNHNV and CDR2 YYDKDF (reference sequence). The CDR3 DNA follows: TGTGCCACCAGCAGAGATCCCAGGGGGCGCGACTATGGCTACACCTTC. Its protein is CATSRDPRGRDYGYTF.

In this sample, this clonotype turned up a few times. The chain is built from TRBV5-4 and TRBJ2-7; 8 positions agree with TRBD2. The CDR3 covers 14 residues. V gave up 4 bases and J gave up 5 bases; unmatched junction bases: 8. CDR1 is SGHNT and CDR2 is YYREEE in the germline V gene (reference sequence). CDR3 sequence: CASSQGLETDEQYF. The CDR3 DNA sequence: TGTGCCAGCAGCCAGGGACTAGAAACTGACGAGCAGTACTTC.

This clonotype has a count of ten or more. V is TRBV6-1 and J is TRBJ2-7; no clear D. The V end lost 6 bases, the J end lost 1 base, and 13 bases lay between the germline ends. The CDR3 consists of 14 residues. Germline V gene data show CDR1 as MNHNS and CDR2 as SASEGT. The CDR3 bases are TGTGCCAGCAGCCTGCCGGGCGATTCCTACGAGCAGTACTTC. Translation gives CASSLPGDSYEQYF.

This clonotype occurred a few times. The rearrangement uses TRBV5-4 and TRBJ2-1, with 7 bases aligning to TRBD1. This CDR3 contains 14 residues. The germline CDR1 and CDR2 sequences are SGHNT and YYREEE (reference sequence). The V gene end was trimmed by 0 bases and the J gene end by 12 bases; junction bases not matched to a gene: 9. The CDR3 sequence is CASSLGPDRARQFF. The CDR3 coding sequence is TGTGCCAGCAGCTTGGGCCCCGACAGGGCGAGGCAGTTCTTC.

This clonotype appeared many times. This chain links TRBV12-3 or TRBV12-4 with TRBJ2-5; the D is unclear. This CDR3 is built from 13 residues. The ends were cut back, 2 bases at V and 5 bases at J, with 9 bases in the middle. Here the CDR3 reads CASSLMVSETQYF. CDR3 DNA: TGTGCCAGCAGTTTAATGGTTTCGGAGACCCAGTACTTC.

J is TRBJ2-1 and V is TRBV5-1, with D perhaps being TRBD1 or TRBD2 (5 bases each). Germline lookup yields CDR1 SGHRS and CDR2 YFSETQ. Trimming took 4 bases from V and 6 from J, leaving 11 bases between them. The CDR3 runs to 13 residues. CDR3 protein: CASSTAGTNEQFF. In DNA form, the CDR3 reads TGCGCCAGCAGCACCGCCGGGACCAATGAGCAGTTCTTC.

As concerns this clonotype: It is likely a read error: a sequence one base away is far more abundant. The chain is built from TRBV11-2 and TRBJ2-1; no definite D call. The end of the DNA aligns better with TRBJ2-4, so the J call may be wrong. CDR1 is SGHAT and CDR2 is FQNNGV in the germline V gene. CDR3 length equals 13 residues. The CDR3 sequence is CASSSDGSNVQYF. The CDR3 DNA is TGTGCCAGCAGCTCGGACGGCTCAAACGTTCAGTACTTC.

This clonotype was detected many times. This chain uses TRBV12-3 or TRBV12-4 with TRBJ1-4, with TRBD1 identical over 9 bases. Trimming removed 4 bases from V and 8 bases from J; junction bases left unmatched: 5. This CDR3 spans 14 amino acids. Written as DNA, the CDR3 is TGTGCCAGCAGTTCACAGGGGGCGCTGGAAAAACTGTTTTTT. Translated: CASSSQGALEKLFF.

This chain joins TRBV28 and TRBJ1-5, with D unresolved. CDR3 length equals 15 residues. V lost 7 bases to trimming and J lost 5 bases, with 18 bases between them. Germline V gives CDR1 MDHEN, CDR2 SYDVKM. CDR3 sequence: CASMDGRNLHQPQHF. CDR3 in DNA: TGTGCCAGCATGGATGGTCGAAACCTCCATCAGCCCCAGCATTTT.

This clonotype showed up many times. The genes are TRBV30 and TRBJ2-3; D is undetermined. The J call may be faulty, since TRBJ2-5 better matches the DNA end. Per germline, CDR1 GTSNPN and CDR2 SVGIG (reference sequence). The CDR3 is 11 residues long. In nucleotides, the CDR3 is TGTGCCTGGAGTGTAAGGAAGGCCCAGTACTTC. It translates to CAWSVRKAQYF.

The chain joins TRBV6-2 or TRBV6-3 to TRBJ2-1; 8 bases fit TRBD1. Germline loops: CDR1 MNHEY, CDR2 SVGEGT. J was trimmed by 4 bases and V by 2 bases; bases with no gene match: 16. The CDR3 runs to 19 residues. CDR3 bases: TGTGCCAGCAGTTACGCCGAGGGGAGTGGGACAGGCGATTACAATGAGCAGTTCTTC. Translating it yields CASSYAEGSGTGDYNEQFF.

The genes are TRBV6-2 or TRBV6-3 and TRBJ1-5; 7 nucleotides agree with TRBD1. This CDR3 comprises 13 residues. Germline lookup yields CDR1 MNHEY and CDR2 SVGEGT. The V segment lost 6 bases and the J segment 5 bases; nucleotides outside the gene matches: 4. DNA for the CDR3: TGTGCCAGCAGACAGGGGATTTATCAGCCCCAGCATTTT. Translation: CASRQGIYQPQHF.

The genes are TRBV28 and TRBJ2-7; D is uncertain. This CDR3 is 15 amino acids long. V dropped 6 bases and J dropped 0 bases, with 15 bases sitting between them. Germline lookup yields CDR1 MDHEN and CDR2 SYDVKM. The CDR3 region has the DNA TGTGCCAGCAGGGCCACCGCCACAAACTCCTACGAGCAGTACTTC. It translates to CASRATATNSYEQYF.

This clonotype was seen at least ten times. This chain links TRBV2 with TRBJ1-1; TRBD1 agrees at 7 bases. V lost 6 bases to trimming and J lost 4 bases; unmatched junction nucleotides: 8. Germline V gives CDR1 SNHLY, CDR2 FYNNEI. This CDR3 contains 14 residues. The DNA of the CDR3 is TGTGCCAGCAGCCTTGACAGGGACCCCACTGAAGCTTTCTTT. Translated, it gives CASSLDRDPTEAFF.